This T cell receptor (beta chain) was found in a study of regulatory T cells in long-lasting Graves disease. Stated time point: newly diagnosed GD, antithyroid drugs for less than 3 months. The TCR library was made from RNA extracted from PBMCs. Peripheral blood, around 10 milliliters of it, was drawn into EDTA tubes. This clonotype came up many times. The germline V gene encodes CDR1 MNHNS and CDR2 SASEGT. The CDR3 consists of 13 residues. V was shortened by 7 bases and J by 4 bases, with 13 bases between the two germline ends. Construction of the TCR beta libraries employed iRepertoire HTBI primers in conjunction with Arm-PCR of CDR3 regions. Authors' data handling: Analysis of the samples identified roughly 62 TRBV and 14 TRBJ segments. TCRdb re-derived calls from the multiplex PCR reads in MiXCR, one entry per CDR3 protein. The V and J calls were determined by TCRdb, not by the authors. The table has some 200,000 distinct CDR3 sequences, around 19% seen once.

This sample also belongs to another study, concerning T cells in Graves' hyperthyroidism and ophthalmopathy. As reported in that work: HTBI primers were the set used in a first-round RT-PCR of the TCR CDR3.

The sequences come from peripheral blood mononuclear cells (PBMCs), collected at new diagnosis, from a patient treated with antithyroid drugs. The receptor was isolated from a woman aged 25 to 45 with Graves disease. V and J are TRBV6-1 and TRBJ1-1, with a possible D match to TRBD1 (6 bases). CDR3 sequence (DNA): TGTGCCAGCAATACAGGGATCGGCACTGAAGCTTTCTTT. Translating gives CASNTGIGTEAFF.